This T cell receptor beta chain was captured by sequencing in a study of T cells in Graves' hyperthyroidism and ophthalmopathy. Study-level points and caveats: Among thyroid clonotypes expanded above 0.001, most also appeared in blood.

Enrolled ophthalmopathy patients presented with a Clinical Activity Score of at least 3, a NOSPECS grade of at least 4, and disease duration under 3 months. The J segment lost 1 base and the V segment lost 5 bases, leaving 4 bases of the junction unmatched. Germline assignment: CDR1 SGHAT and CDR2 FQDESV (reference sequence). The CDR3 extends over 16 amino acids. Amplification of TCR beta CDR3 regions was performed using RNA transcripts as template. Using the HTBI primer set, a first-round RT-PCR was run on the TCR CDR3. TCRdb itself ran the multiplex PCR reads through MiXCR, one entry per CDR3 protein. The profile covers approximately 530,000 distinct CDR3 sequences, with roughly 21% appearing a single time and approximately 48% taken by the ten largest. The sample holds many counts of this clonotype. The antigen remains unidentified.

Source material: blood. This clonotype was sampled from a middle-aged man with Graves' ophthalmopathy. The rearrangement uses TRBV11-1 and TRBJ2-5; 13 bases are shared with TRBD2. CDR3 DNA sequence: TGTGCCAGCAGCGGTAGGACTAGCGGGGGCCAAGAGACCCAGTACTTC. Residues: CASSGRTSGGQETQYF.